Listed here are 22 T cell receptor beta chains from one sample, sequenced in a study of T cells in Graves' hyperthyroidism and ophthalmopathy. RNA transcripts gave rise to amplified TCR beta CDR3 regions. HTBI primers drove first-round RT-PCR of the TCR CDR3. TCRdb passed the multiplex PCR reads through MiXCR, listing each CDR3 protein once. The sample has roughly 550,000 distinct CDR3 sequences; roughly a sixth are singletons. The sample taken for sequencing was blood. The receptor set was obtained from a woman in her 30s with Graves' ophthalmopathy.

This clonotype was seen a handful of times. V gene TRBV6-1 combines with J gene TRBJ2-2, with 7 bases matching TRBD2. CDR3 size: 14 residues. Germline CDR1 reads MNHNS; CDR2 reads SASEGT. DNA of the CDR3: TGTGGAGCGGGATATATTCCGAACACCGGGGAGCTGTTTTTT. It yields the protein CGAGYIPNTGELFF.

The chain carries TRBV28 and TRBJ1-4; perhaps TRBD1 as D (5 bases). In germline, CDR1 is MDHEN, CDR2 SYDVKM. V lost 5 bases and J 6 bases, leaving 13 bases between the germline ends. This CDR3 has 14 residues. The CDR3 DNA is TGTGCCAGCAGTGCTGGGGGGACCGATGAAAAACTGTTTTTT. This encodes CASSAGGTDEKLFF. The whole variable domain, remainder taken from reference TRBV28 and TRBJ1-4, is DVKVTQSSRYLVKRTGEKVFLECVQDMDHENMFWYRQDPGLGLRLIYFSYDVKMKEKGDIPEGYSVSREKKERFSLILESASTNQTSMYLCASSAGGTDEKLFFGSGTQLSVL.

This clonotype was counted at least ten times. The V gene is TRBV20-1, the J gene TRBJ1-1, with D uncertain. The CDR3 totals 14 residues. Deletions cut 0 bases from V and 4 bases from J, with 12 bases between. In germline, CDR1 is DFQATT, CDR2 SNEGSKA (reference sequence). CDR3 residues: CSARDHVGSTEAFF. The CDR3 DNA sequence: TGCAGTGCTAGAGATCACGTCGGTTCCACTGAAGCTTTCTTT.

The chain has TRBV6-1 and TRBJ1-1, with 7 bases fitting TRBD1. V dropped 5 bases and J dropped 6; count of bases not matched to a gene: 12. This CDR3 region has 15 residues. Looked up from germline, CDR1 is MNHNS and CDR2 is SASEGT. The CDR3 region is CASSLPLRQGSEAFF. The CDR3 DNA reads TGTGCCAGCAGTCTTCCATTACGACAGGGATCTGAAGCTTTCTTT.

This clonotype was seen many times. In DNA form, the CDR3 reads TGTGCCAGCTCACCGGACAAACGAGATACGCAGTATTTT. As protein: CASSPDKRDTQYF. V usage is TRBV18 and J usage is TRBJ2-3; maybe TRBD1 (5 bases). Trimming cost V 3 bases and J 5 bases, with 9 bases left between them. This CDR3 contains 13 residues. Germline values: CDR1 KGHSH, CDR2 LQKENI. The full variable domain, its missing parts supplied by reference TRBV18 and TRBJ2-3, is NAGVMQNPRHLVRRRGQEARLRCSPMKGHSHVYWYRQLPEEGLKFMVYLQKENIIDESGMPKERFSAEFPKEGPSILRIQQVVRGDSAAYFCASSPDKRDTQYFGPGTRLTVL.

This clonotype was seen more than once but under ten times. CDR3 region: CASSLGNLEPKETQYF. In nucleotides, the CDR3 is TGTGCCAGCAGCTTGGGTAACCTCGAACCAAAAGAGACCCAGTACTTC. The rearrangement joins TRBV7-9 to TRBJ2-5; no reliable D call. Germline lookup yields CDR1 SEHNR and CDR2 FQNEAQ (reference sequence). The CDR3 has 16 amino acids. The V and J ends lost 3 bases and 3 bases respectively, with 17 bases between them.

This clonotype was counted ten times or more. This chain uses TRBV11-1 with TRBJ2-7; no firm D call. Germline values: CDR1 SGHAT, CDR2 FQDESV (reference sequence). Trimming stripped 2 bases from V and 1 base from J, with 6 bases between. CDR3 size: 13 residues. The CDR3 is CASSLYGSYEQYF. In DNA, the CDR3 is TGTGCCAGCAGCTTATACGGATCCTACGAGCAGTACTTC.

This clonotype was seen only a few times. V usage is TRBV6-2 or TRBV6-3 and J usage is TRBJ1-5; TRBD1 matches 9 bases. J lost 4 bases, V lost 4 bases, and 5 bases had no gene match. Germline lookup yields CDR1 MNHEY and CDR2 SVGEGT. CDR3 length: 15 residues. The CDR3 DNA is TGTGCCAGCAGTTCCACAGGGGGCAGAAATCAGCCCCAGCATTTT. Its protein product is CASSSTGGRNQPQHF.

This clonotype has at least ten counts. The V and J genes are TRBV30 and TRBJ1-1; TRBD1 might be the D (6 bases). Germline CDR1 and CDR2: GTSNPN and SVGIG (reference sequence). The length of the CDR3 is 14 residues. The V end was cut by 0 bases, the J end by 3 bases, with 11 bases between. The CDR3 DNA reads TGTGCCTGGAGTGTAGGCTCAGGGGACACTGAAGCTTTCTTT. Its protein is CAWSVGSGDTEAFF.

The chain employs TRBV10-1 and TRBJ1-4; 7 positions agree with TRBD1. The CDR3 is made up of 18 amino acids. Germline lookup yields CDR1 WNHNN and CDR2 SYGVQD (reference sequence). V lost 4 bases to trimming and J lost 8 bases; unmatched junction nucleotides: 19. CDR3 DNA sequence: TGCGCCAGCAGTGTACGTGCCAGGGACAGCCCTCGGGGAGAAAAACTGTTTTTT. Translating it yields CASSVRARDSPRGEKLFF.

In this sample, this clonotype turned up many times. The gene calls are TRBV6-5 and TRBJ2-7; D perhaps matches TRBD2 (6 bases). Germline V gene lookup returns CDR1 MNHEY and CDR2 SVGAGI. The V end was cut by 0 bases, the J end by 2 bases, with 8 bases between. The CDR3 has 14 amino acids. CDR3 sequence: CASSYSTGAYEQYF. In DNA, the CDR3 is TGTGCCAGCAGTTACTCCACGGGGGCCTACGAGCAGTACTTC.

This clonotype was recorded at least ten times. The rearrangement uses TRBV12-3 or TRBV12-4 and TRBJ2-1; TRBD2 agrees at 10 bases. The CDR3 has 16 amino acids. V lost 4 bases to trimming and J lost 8 bases; unmatched junction nucleotides: 11. CDR3 sequence: CASSWWASGSVDEQFF. CDR3 coding DNA: TGTGCCAGCAGTTGGTGGGCTAGCGGGAGTGTGGATGAGCAGTTCTTC.

The count of this clonotype is one. This chain links TRBV7-9 with TRBJ2-2; D is possibly TRBD1 (6 bases). There are 14 residues in the CDR3. The V end lost 10 bases, the J end lost 2 bases, and 14 bases lay between the germline ends. Germline V gene lookup returns CDR1 SEHNR and CDR2 FQNEAQ (reference sequence). The CDR3 region is CATGQRLNTGELFF. The CDR3 DNA follows: TGTGCCACTGGACAGAGACTCAACACCGGGGAGCTGTTTTTT.

The chain uses TRBV20-1 and TRBJ2-7; 9 bases agree with TRBD2. The CDR3 has 13 amino acids. Germline loops: CDR1 DFQATT, CDR2 SNEGSKA (reference sequence). With V trimmed by 5 bases and J by 4 bases, 6 bases remained unmatched. The CDR3 bases are TGCAGTGCTGGTAGCGGGAGTCCATACGAGCAGTACTTC. Protein sequence: CSAGSGSPYEQYF.

This clonotype was observed a handful of times. The chain recombines TRBV19 with TRBJ2-1; 8 positions agree with TRBD2. The CDR3 totals 14 residues. Per the germline V gene, CDR1 is LNHDA and CDR2 is SQIVND (reference sequence). Unmatched junction bases numbered 12, after V lost 7 bases and J lost 10 bases. CDR3 protein: CASNVGLAGKEQFF. The CDR3 nucleotides read TGTGCCAGTAACGTAGGATTAGCGGGGAAAGAGCAGTTCTTC.

Ten or more counts support this clonotype. V and J are TRBV28 and TRBJ2-7; weak D call: TRBD2 (6 bases). The length of the CDR3 is 16 residues. The V end lost 5 bases, the J end lost 6 bases, and 23 bases lay between the germline ends. Per germline, CDR1 MDHEN and CDR2 SYDVKM. The CDR3 region is CASSPESGTLRPEQYF. The CDR3 DNA reads TGTGCCAGCAGTCCCGAATCCGGGACTCTGAGACCCGAGCAGTACTTC.

The chain joins TRBV5-1 to TRBJ2-1; 13 bases are shared with TRBD2. CDR3 length: 20 residues. The germline CDR1 and CDR2 sequences are SGHRS and YFSETQ. Trimming removed 4 bases from V and 0 bases from J; junction bases left unmatched: 13. The CDR3 DNA is TGCGCCAGCAGCCTCGGGACTAGCGGGATAGGGGTGGTCTCCTACAATGAGCAGTTCTTC. Its translation is CASSLGTSGIGVVSYNEQFF.

This clonotype was counted many times. The rearrangement uses TRBV6-6 and TRBJ1-1, with 7 bases fitting TRBD1. This CDR3 spans 16 amino acids. The V and J ends lost 2 bases and 5 bases, in that order; junction bases with no gene match: 11. Germline CDR1 reads MNHNY; CDR2 reads SVGAGI (reference sequence). The chain's CDR3 is CASSYRRDSKTTEAFF. The CDR3 nucleotides are TGTGCCAGCAGTTACAGGCGGGACAGCAAAACTACTGAAGCTTTCTTT.

This clonotype was seen many times. V is TRBV7-2 and J is TRBJ2-7; D gene uncertain. This CDR3 is 15 amino acids long. V lost 5 bases and J 0 bases, leaving 14 bases between the germline ends. Germline CDR1 reads SGHTA; CDR2 reads FQGNSA. This chain's CDR3 is CASSLGGPTSYEQYF. The CDR3 DNA sequence: TGTGCCAGCAGCCTAGGCGGACCGACCTCCTACGAGCAGTACTTC. Together with reference TRBV7-2 and TRBJ2-7, the CDR3 gives the full variable domain: GAGVSQSPSNKVTEKGKDVELRCDPISGHTALYWYRQSLGQGLEFLIYFQGNSAPDKSGLPSDRFSAERTGGSVSTLTIQRTQQEDSAVYLCASSLGGPTSYEQYFGPGTRLTVT.

A few counts support this clonotype. The chain is built from TRBV19 and TRBJ1-2, with D unclear. The length of the CDR3 is 19 residues. With 9 bases removed from V and 7 bases from J, the gap between germline ends came to 36 bases. Germline assignment: CDR1 LNHDA and CDR2 SQIVND (reference sequence). In nucleotides, the CDR3 is TGTGCCAGCAGACCTGGCGGGTCAGGCGGCTCCAGAGGATCGGGTGGCTACACCTTC. This encodes CASRPGGSGGSRGSGGYTF.

This clonotype was seen more than once but under ten times. V usage is TRBV7-6 and J usage is TRBJ1-2; D remains ambiguous. This CDR3 has 13 amino acids. V was trimmed by 2 bases and J by 8 bases, leaving 12 bases between them. Germline V CDR1 and CDR2: SGHVS, FNYEAQ. The CDR3 spells CASSLTRLGGYTF. CDR3 in DNA: TGTGCCAGCAGCTTAACCAGGCTTGGGGGCTACACCTTC.

The genes are TRBV6-1 and TRBJ2-7; maybe TRBD1 (6 bases). V was cut by 7 bases and J by 3 bases, with 16 bases left in between. This CDR3 comprises 14 residues. Germline lookup yields CDR1 MNHNS and CDR2 SASEGT. The CDR3 bases are TGTGCCAGCACCAAAGGGGGTTTCGTCTACGAGCAGTACTTC. It codes for CASTKGGFVYEQYF.